These 24 T cell receptor beta chains were sequenced from one sample in a study of T cell repertoires in cytomegalovirus infection. MiXCR, run by TCRdb on the reads, gives a single entry per CDR3 protein. The repertoire includes a few hundred thousand distinct CDR3 sequences, roughly 15% of them detected once, and about 12% sits in the top ten. Material: PBMCs. The receptors derive from a human donor in good health (CMV status not recorded). Some clones in this sample may be carry-over from other donors' samples.

The chain couples TRBV7-9 to TRBJ1-1; no reliable D call. Germline assignment: CDR1 SEHNR and CDR2 FQNEAQ (reference sequence). This CDR3 contains 17 residues. With 2 bases removed from V and 2 bases from J, the gap between germline ends came to 18 bases. CDR3 bases: TGTGCCAGCAGCTTACAGTCTTGGTGGCAGATTAACACTGAAGCTTTCTTT. Its translation is CASSLQSWWQINTEAFF.

This clonotype was seen a single time. This chain connects TRBV19 to TRBJ1-6, with 9 bases identical to TRBD1. CDR1 is LNHDA, CDR2 SQIVND, per germline (reference sequence). This CDR3 contains 13 residues. Unmatched junction bases numbered 2, after V lost 6 bases and J lost 8 bases. Written as DNA, the CDR3 is TGTGCCAGTAGGAGGACAGGGGATTCACCCCTCCACTTT. Protein: CASRRTGDSPLHF.

This clonotype was seen repeatedly, ten times or more. The chain combines TRBV29-1 with TRBJ2-7; maybe TRBD2 (5 bases). V was shortened by 1 base and J by 0 bases, with 16 bases between the two germline ends. CDR3 length: 16 residues. Germline CDR1 reads SQVTM; CDR2 reads ANQGSEA. The DNA of the CDR3 is TGCAGCGTTGAAGTGAAAGAGGGCCGACACTCCTACGAGCAGTACTTC. Translation: CSVEVKEGRHSYEQYF.

V gene TRBV29-1 combines with J gene TRBJ1-1; D is ambiguous. The CDR3 has 13 amino acids. Germline CDR1 is SQVTM and CDR2 is ANQGSEA. Trimming took 7 bases from V and 0 from J, leaving 12 bases between them. The CDR3 region has the DNA TGCAGCGCCCGGGCCCTCATGAACACTGAAGCTTTCTTT. This gives the protein CSARALMNTEAFF.

This clonotype was recorded many times. This sequence joins TRBV20-1 and TRBJ2-7; TRBD2 matches 13 bases. J was trimmed by 4 bases and V by 2 bases; bases with no gene match: 2. CDR3 length: 14 amino acids. Germline CDR1 DFQATT, CDR2 SNEGSKA (reference sequence). The CDR3 loop is CSARWTSGGYEQYF. In DNA, the CDR3 is TGCAGTGCTAGATGGACTAGCGGGGGTTACGAGCAGTACTTC.

This clonotype was picked up a small number of times. The V call is TRBV12-3 or TRBV12-4, the J call TRBJ2-5; perhaps TRBD2 as D (6 bases). V was pared by 11 bases and J by 4 bases, with 20 bases between. The CDR3 length is 14 residues. The CDR3 reads CASKIGLGGETQYF. CDR3 DNA: TGTGCCTCTAAGATCGGGTTGGGAGGAGAGACCCAGTACTTC.

This clonotype was counted many times. V gene TRBV7-9 combines with J gene TRBJ1-6, with no clear D. V was shortened by 5 bases and J by 10 bases, with 15 bases between the two germline ends. The CDR3 totals 14 residues. Germline V gives CDR1 SEHNR, CDR2 FQNEAQ (reference sequence). CDR3 sequence: CASSQEAVWSPLHF. The CDR3 region has the DNA TGTGCCAGCAGCCAGGAGGCGGTCTGGTCACCCCTCCACTTT.

This clonotype was detected a few times. For the CDR3, the DNA is TGTGCCAGCAGTCCCCCGGGACAGGCCTCCTACGAGCAGTACTTC. It yields the protein CASSPPGQASYEQYF. V usage is TRBV28 and J usage is TRBJ2-7; 8 bases align to TRBD1. Looked up from germline, CDR1 is MDHEN and CDR2 is SYDVKM. The ends lost 5 bases at V and 0 bases at J; junction bases unmatched: 6. The CDR3 has 15 amino acids.

J is TRBJ2-1 and V is TRBV11-2; no reliable D call. CDR3 length equals 12 residues. The V gene's germline CDR1 is SGHAT and CDR2 FQNNGV. V gave up 5 bases and J gave up 9 bases, with 11 bases separating them. The DNA for the CDR3 is TGTGCCAGCAGCGAGGTTGCCGGTGAGCAGTTCTTC. This encodes CASSEVAGEQFF.

There are many counts of this clonotype. The V gene is TRBV12-3 or TRBV12-4, the J gene TRBJ1-3; D ambiguous. V was shortened by 3 bases and J by 3 bases, with 12 bases between the two germline ends. The CDR3 contains 15 residues. The CDR3 nucleotides are TGTGCCAGCAGTTTTTACGTCCCGGGTGGAAACACCATATATTTT. It specifies CASSFYVPGGNTIYF.

The V call is TRBV20-1, the J call TRBJ2-5; D unclear. The germline CDR1 and CDR2 sequences are DFQATT and SNEGSKA (reference sequence). This CDR3 has 15 residues. Trimming pared 0 bases from V and 7 bases from J, leaving 18 bases between. CDR3 bases: TGCAGTGCTAGAGATAGGGCCCGTGTACCGTGGACCCAGTACTTC. Translating it yields CSARDRARVPWTQYF.

The J gene is TRBJ2-1, the V gene TRBV12-3 or TRBV12-4; TRBD1 matches at 8 bases. Germline trimming cut 1 base from V and 2 bases from J; bases unmatched to any gene: 4. This CDR3 comprises 16 residues. The CDR3 nucleotides read TGTGCCAGCAGTTTAGGGCAGGGGGCTACCTACAATGAGCAGTTCTTC. This gives the protein CASSLGQGATYNEQFF.

The chain carries TRBV11-2 and TRBJ2-7, with TRBD1 matching 8 bases. J gave up 5 bases and V 2 bases, and 5 bases lay outside the gene matches. The CDR3 totals 14 residues. Germline values: CDR1 SGHAT, CDR2 FQNNGV. CDR3 in DNA: TGTGCCAGCAGCTTACGGACAGGGCACCACGAGCAGTACTTC. Amino acids: CASSLRTGHHEQYF.

This clonotype was picked up many times. The V and J genes are TRBV12-3 or TRBV12-4 and TRBJ2-4; a weak D match, TRBD1 (6 bases). Trimming stripped 5 bases from V and 0 bases from J, with 11 bases between. The CDR3 sequence is 15 residues long. The CDR3 loop reads CASSPRTVAKNIQYF. Written as DNA, the CDR3 is TGTGCCAGCAGTCCCCGGACAGTAGCCAAAAACATTCAGTACTTC.

The chain uses TRBV20-1 and TRBJ1-3, with no clear D. The V end was cut by 3 bases, the J end by 4 bases, with 16 bases between. CDR3 length: 15 amino acids. CDR1 is DFQATT and CDR2 is SNEGSKA in the germline V gene (reference sequence). The DNA for the CDR3 is TGCAGTGCTAGCCCGGGAGTCTTGCTCGGAAACACCATATATTTT. This translates into CSASPGVLLGNTIYF.

This clonotype has a count of ten or more. This chain links TRBV18 with TRBJ2-5; D is undetermined. V dropped 5 bases and J dropped 3 bases, with 10 bases sitting between them. Germline lookup yields CDR1 KGHSH and CDR2 LQKENI. This CDR3 region has 13 residues. The CDR3, as DNA: TGTGCCAGCTCAGCACAGAAAAAAGAGACCCAGTACTTC. Translation: CASSAQKKETQYF.

This chain uses TRBV7-8 with TRBJ1-5, with 7 bases that match TRBD1. The junction had 10 bases not matched to a gene; V was cut back by 5 bases and J by 3 bases. Germline CDR1 is SGHVS and CDR2 is FQNEAQ. The CDR3 spans 16 residues. CDR3 sequence reads: CASSPRGGASNQPQHF. As DNA, the CDR3 is TGTGCCAGCAGCCCCCGAGGGGGCGCTTCCAATCAGCCCCAGCATTTT.

This clonotype has a count of ten or more. The rearrangement links TRBV6-5 to TRBJ1-1, with a weak D call TRBD1 (5 bases). The CDR3 loop spans 15 amino acids. The V end was cut by 2 bases, the J end by 4 bases, with 14 bases between. Looked up from germline, CDR1 is MNHEY and CDR2 is SVGAGI. CDR3 in amino acids: CASSYDPGVSTEAFF. CDR3 nucleotide sequence: TGTGCCAGCAGTTACGACCCGGGGGTGAGCACTGAAGCTTTCTTT.

Worth noting for this clonotype: One end of the junction does not line up with germline, which may come from a read error. V and J are TRBV5-6 and TRBJ1-4; no reliable D call. This CDR3 spans 14 amino acids. Germline-derived CDR1 and CDR2 are SGHDT and YYEEEE. The CDR3 here is CASSFKQTNVKLFF. The CDR3 nucleotides read TGTGCCAGCAGCTTCAAGCAAACTAATGTAAAACTGTTTTTT.

This clonotype was picked up a small number of times. This chain uses TRBV11-2 with TRBJ2-3; tentative D call: TRBD2 (5 bases). Germline lookup yields CDR1 SGHAT and CDR2 FQNNGV. Between the trimmed V and J ends, which lost 9 bases and 4 bases, there was a span of 17 bases. This CDR3 contains 14 residues. The CDR3 DNA is TGTGCCAGTCGCTTGGGGAGTGCGGCAGATACGCAGTATTTT. The encoded protein is CASRLGSAADTQYF.

The chain carries TRBV5-4 and TRBJ2-6; the D gene is possibly TRBD1 (6 bases). The CDR3 loop spans 18 amino acids. Looked up from germline, CDR1 is SGHNT and CDR2 is YYREEE (reference sequence). Trimming stripped 1 base from V and 0 bases from J, with 14 bases between. CDR3 sequence (DNA): TGTGCCAGCAGCTTGAACAGGGTTTTATCCTCTGGGGCCAACGTCCTGACTTTC. It encodes CASSLNRVLSSGANVLTF. The full variable domain, completed using reference TRBV5-4 and TRBJ2-6, is ETGVTQSPTHLIKTRGQQVTLRCSSQSGHNTVSWYQQALGQGPQFIFQYYREEENGRGNFPPRFSGLQFPNYSSELNVNALELDDSALYLCASSLNRVLSSGANVLTFGAGSRLTVL.

This clonotype occurred many times. The chain couples TRBV4-1 to TRBJ1-2; D remains unclear. The V gene lost 1 base and the J gene lost 4 bases, with 10 bases spanning the gap. Germline CDR1 and CDR2: MGHRA and YSYEKL. This CDR3 contains 14 residues. The CDR3 spells CASSQGSGFYGYTF. Here the CDR3 DNA reads TGCGCCAGCAGCCAAGGGTCTGGGTTCTATGGCTACACCTTC.

There are a few counts of this clonotype. J is TRBJ1-5 and V is TRBV20-1; TRBD1 is a possible D gene (5 bases). Germline CDR1 DFQATT, CDR2 SNEGSKA (reference sequence). Trimming pared 1 base from V and 5 bases from J, leaving 12 bases between. The CDR3 runs 14 residues. The CDR3 is CSARAPGEDQPQHF. The DNA of the CDR3 is TGCAGTGCTAGAGCTCCGGGGGAGGATCAGCCCCAGCATTTT.

The CDR3 region is CASSHLSGGVVETQYF. CDR3 in DNA: TGCGCCAGCAGCCACCTTAGCGGGGGGGTCGTGGAGACCCAGTACTTC. V is TRBV4-1 and J is TRBJ2-5, with TRBD2 matching 11 bases. The CDR3 spans 16 residues. V shed 3 bases and J 5 bases; nucleotides not matched to a gene: 8. CDR1 MGHRA and CDR2 YSYEKL come from the germline V gene.